These T cell receptor beta chains were read from a single sample in a study of cytomegalovirus exposure and HLA in healthy donors. Here immunoSEQ multiplex PCR was the method, and the copy in TCRdb shows in-frame clones only, minus some. The sample holds roughly 100,000 clones, 60% to 80% seen once. Material: PBMCs. All receptors come from a man aged 40-50 years in good health and CMV-seronegative. The CDR3 runs from the conserved cysteine through the conserved F or W. D genes are given only for firm matches. Expanded clones get a size class; other rows say once, few or many, or leave the size out.

V: TRBV29-1; size: -; D: TRBD1; J: TRBJ2-1; CDR3: CSLTGQGVDEQFF; DNA: TGCAGCCTTACCGGACAGGGAGTAGATGAGCAGTTCTTC
V: TRBV4-2; size: -; D: -; J: TRBJ1-5; CDR3: CASSHGSSGLNQPQHF; DNA: TGTGCCAGCAGCCATGGTTCGTCGGGACTCAATCAGCCCCAGCATTTT
V: TRBV4-1; size: -; D: TRBD1; J: TRBJ2-5; CDR3: CASSQEEGQGARETQYF; DNA: TGCGCCAGCAGCCAAGAAGAGGGTCAGGGGGCCAGGGAGACCCAGTACTTC
V: TRBV9; size: -; D: -; J: TRBJ2-1; CDR3: CASSVSGGSYNEQFF; DNA: TGTGCCAGCAGCGTAAGTGGGGGGTCCTACAATGAGCAGTTCTTC
V: TRBV28; size: -; D: TRBD1; J: TRBJ2-7; CDR3: CASSGQIYEQYF; DNA: TGTGCCAGTTCGGGACAGATCTACGAGCAGTACTTC
V: TRBV15; size: -; D: -; J: TRBJ2-3; CDR3: CATSRDRGPADTQYF; DNA: TGTGCCACCAGCAGAGATCGCGGTCCAGCAGATACGCAGTATTTT
V: TRBV19; size: -; D: TRBD1; J: TRBJ1-3; CDR3: CASTLNRGRVSGNTIYF; DNA: TGTGCCAGTACCCTTAACAGGGGAAGGGTCTCTGGAAACACCATATATTTT
V: TRBV18; size: few; D: -; J: TRBJ1-4; CDR3: CASSPQGNVEKLFF; DNA: TGTGCCAGCTCACCACAGGGGAACGTTGAAAAACTGTTTTTT
V: TRBV9; size: -; D: -; J: TRBJ2-3; CDR3: CASSDRSRLGTDTQYF; DNA: TGTGCCAGCAGCGACCGATCGAGACTAGGTACAGATACGCAGTATTTT
V: TRBV5-1; size: -; D: -; J: TRBJ2-3; CDR3: CASSLEPGTDTQYF; DNA: TGCGCCAGCAGCTTGGAACCAGGCACAGATACGCAGTATTTT
V: TRBV5-4; size: once; D: -; J: TRBJ1-2; CDR3: CASTLGGAANYGYTF; DNA: TGTGCCAGCACCCTGGGGGGGGCCGCAAACTATGGCTACACCTTC
V: TRBV4-1; size: -; D: TRBD1; J: TRBJ2-7; CDR3: CASSQVPDRTEQYF; DNA: TGCGCCAGCAGCCAAGTGCCGGACAGGACCGAGCAGTACTTC
V: TRBV18; size: few; D: -; J: TRBJ1-2; CDR3: CASSPSVSAEWSGYTF; DNA: TGTGCCAGCTCACCATCCGTTAGCGCCGAGTGGAGTGGCTACACCTTC
V: TRBV18; size: -; D: TRBD1; J: TRBJ1-4; CDR3: CASSPGQAGEKLFF; DNA: TGTGCCAGCTCACCTGGACAGGCTGGGGAAAAACTGTTTTTT
V: TRBV13; size: -; D: -; J: TRBJ2-2; CDR3: CASSLDRAGNTGELFF; DNA: TGTGCCAGCAGCTTAGACCGAGCGGGGAACACCGGGGAGCTGTTTTTT
V: TRBV28; size: -; D: -; J: TRBJ1-5; CDR3: CASNVEFSNQPQHF; DNA: TGTGCCAGCAATGTCGAGTTTAGCAATCAGCCCCAGCATTTT
V: TRBV5-4; size: -; D: -; J: TRBJ1-2; CDR3: CASSFGGGYGYTF; DNA: TGTGCCAGCAGCTTTGGGGGAGGCTATGGCTACACCTTC
V: TRBV5-1; size: -; D: -; J: TRBJ2-3; CDR3: CASSLEGRETDTQYF; DNA: TGCGCCAGCAGCTTGGAAGGTCGGGAGACAGATACGCAGTATTTT
V: TRBV2; size: -; D: TRBD1; J: TRBJ2-7; CDR3: CASSDNPDYPGQGAYEQCF; DNA: TGTGCCAGCAGTGATAATCCTGATTACCCGGGACAGGGGGCTTACGAGCAGTGCTTC
V: TRBV5-1; size: -; D: TRBD1; J: TRBJ1-2; CDR3: CASSLEQGGSGYTF; DNA: TGCGCCAGCAGCTTGGAACAGGGGGGAAGTGGCTACACCTTC
V: TRBV5-6; size: once; D: TRBD1; J: TRBJ1-5; CDR3: CASSLGTGAQHF; DNA: TGTGCCAGCAGCCTAGGGACAGGGGCCCAGCATTTT
V: TRBV6-5; size: -; D: TRBD1; J: TRBJ2-7; CDR3: CASSRQGYEQYF; DNA: TGTGCCAGCAGTCGACAGGGCTACGAGCAGTACTTC
V: TRBV5-1; size: -; D: -; J: TRBJ2-6; CDR3: CASGPQGSGANVLTF; DNA: TGCGCCAGCGGACCACAGGGATCTGGGGCCAACGTCCTGACTTTC
V: TRBV10-2; size: -; D: -; J: TRBJ1-5; CDR3: CASSEDSMGNQPQHF; DNA: TGCGCCAGCAGTGAGGACAGTATGGGTAATCAGCCCCAGCATTTT
V: TRBV6-1; size: -; D: TRBD1; J: TRBJ1-3; CDR3: CASITNRGPGDTIYF; DNA: TGTGCCAGCATCACCAACAGGGGACCGGGGGACACCATATATTTT
V: TRBV11-2; size: once; D: TRBD1; J: TRBJ2-7; CDR3: CASSLRQGAGEQYF; DNA: TGTGCCAGCAGCTTAAGACAGGGGGCGGGCGAGCAGTACTTC
V: TRBV29-1; size: few; D: TRBD1; J: TRBJ1-1; CDR3: CSAADRGTEAFF; DNA: TGCAGCGCTGCCGACAGGGGGACTGAAGCTTTCTTT
V: TRBV7-8; size: -; D: TRBD1; J: TRBJ1-6; CDR3: CASSPQGQGNSPLHF; DNA: TGTGCCAGCAGCCCACAGGGGCAGGGGAATTCACCCCTCCACTTT
V: TRBV7-9; size: -; D: -; J: TRBJ1-1; CDR3: CASSHRTAIEAFF; DNA: TGTGCCAGCAGCCACAGGACGGCCATTGAAGCTTTCTTT
V: TRBV10-3; size: few; D: -; J: TRBJ1-2; CDR3: CAIRSPGGAGDGYTF; DNA: TGTGCCATCAGGAGTCCGGGAGGGGCTGGTGATGGCTACACCTTC
V: TRBV5-1; size: few; D: -; J: TRBJ2-3; CDR3: CASSLGSGIRTDTQYF; DNA: TGCGCCAGCAGCTTGGGTTCAGGGATACGCACAGATACGCAGTATTTT
V: TRBV7-5; size: -; D: -; J: TRBJ1-5; CDR3: CARSFLTSGSNQPQHF; DNA: TGTGCCAGAAGCTTCTTGACTTCGGGGAGCAATCAGCCCCAGCATTTT
V: TRBV7-3; size: -; D: TRBD2; J: TRBJ2-2; CDR3: CASSLAGGPGELFF; DNA: TGTGCCAGCAGCTTAGCGGGGGGGCCCGGGGAGCTGTTTTTT
V: TRBV6-6; size: -; D: TRBD1; J: TRBJ2-5; CDR3: CASSYSDRGNGETQYF; DNA: TGTGCCAGCAGTTACTCGGACAGGGGAAATGGCGAGACCCAGTACTTC
V: TRBV5-1; size: -; D: -; J: TRBJ1-5; CDR3: CASRDGQGSNQPQHF; DNA: TGCGCCAGCAGAGACGGGCAGGGCAGCAATCAGCCCCAGCATTTT
V: TRBV7-9; size: -; D: -; J: TRBJ1-2; CDR3: CASSIEGVWVYGYTF; DNA: TGTGCCAGCAGCATCGAGGGGGTGTGGGTCTATGGCTACACCTTC
V: TRBV7-2; size: once; D: TRBD2; J: TRBJ2-2; CDR3: CASSLAPLAGYTGELFF; DNA: TGTGCCAGCAGCTTAGCGCCACTAGCGGGGTATACCGGGGAGCTGTTTTTT
V: TRBV29-1; size: -; D: TRBD1; J: TRBJ1-2; CDR3: CSALVGGNYGYTF; DNA: TGCAGCGCCTTGGTAGGGGGCAACTATGGCTACACCTTC
V: TRBV15; size: -; D: -; J: TRBJ2-5; CDR3: CATSRPGGETQYF; DNA: TGTGCCACCAGCAGACCAGGTGGGGAGACCCAGTACTTC
V: TRBV6-1; size: -; D: TRBD1; J: TRBJ1-2; CDR3: CASIVDRDNYGYTF; DNA: TGTGCCAGCATTGTCGACAGGGATAACTATGGCTACACCTTC
V: TRBV28; size: -; D: -; J: TRBJ1-2; CDR3: CASSFKTGDLVYGYTF; DNA: TGTGCCAGCAGTTTCAAGACAGGCGATTTAGTCTATGGCTACACCTTC
V: TRBV5-1; size: -; D: TRBD1; J: TRBJ2-7; CDR3: CASSTRTGAYEQYF; DNA: TGCGCCAGCAGCACCAGGACAGGGGCCTACGAGCAGTACTTC
V: TRBV6-1; size: -; D: -; J: TRBJ2-7; CDR3: CASRARQGLYEQYF; DNA: TGTGCCAGCAGGGCCCGACAGGGACTCTACGAGCAGTACTTC
V: TRBV4-2; size: -; D: -; J: TRBJ2-1; CDR3: CASSASSARPGDNEQFF; DNA: TGTGCCAGCAGCGCCTCATCGGCCAGGCCGGGAGACAATGAGCAGTTCTTC
V: TRBV29-1; size: -; D: TRBD1; J: TRBJ2-7; CDR3: CSVDRGSGEQYF; DNA: TGCAGCGTGGACAGGGGGTCGGGTGAGCAGTACTTC
V: TRBV6-6; size: -; D: -; J: TRBJ1-2; CDR3: CASSQGNYGYTF; DNA: TGTGCCAGCAGCCAGGGGAACTATGGCTACACCTTC
V: TRBV6-5; size: few; D: -; J: TRBJ2-3; CDR3: CASSYGASTDTQYF; DNA: TGTGCCAGCAGTTACGGAGCGAGCACAGATACGCAGTATTTT
V: TRBV2; size: -; D: TRBD1; J: TRBJ2-2; CDR3: CASRPGGTNTGELFF; DNA: TGTGCCAGCAGGCCAGGGGGAACGAACACCGGGGAGCTGTTTTTT
V: TRBV5-1; size: -; D: TRBD1; J: TRBJ2-7; CDR3: CASSLLDRGGEQYF; DNA: TGCGCCAGCAGCTTATTGGACAGGGGGGGCGAGCAGTACTTC
V: TRBV9; size: -; D: -; J: TRBJ1-2; CDR3: CASSVSDSFNYGYTF; DNA: TGTGCCAGCAGCGTATCGGACAGTTTTAACTATGGCTACACCTTC